This T cell receptor beta chain was found in a study of vaccination and CD4 T cells after COVID-19. As for treatment: roughly 10-day PBMC culture with coronavirus spike peptide pools or control peptides (ViraFEST assay). IL-2 at roughly 9.2 IU/ml and peptide pools at 10 ug/ml were added to PBMCs cultured at roughly 2 million per well. Cultured CD4+ T cells had their DNA profiled by the Oncomine TCR Beta short-read assay. TCRdb reprocessed the PCR reads with MiXCR, giving one entry per CDR3 protein. The sample records more than 9,500 distinct CDR3 sequences, 45% being singletons. There are a few counts of this clonotype. Its antigen is as yet unknown. J gave up 0 bases and V 8 bases, and 1 base lay outside the gene matches. Germline V gene data show CDR1 as MNHNS and CDR2 as SASEGT. This CDR3 region has 15 residues.

Sequencing input: CD4+ T cells from blood, cultured in vitro. This clonotype originated in a human donor who had recovered from COVID-19. The chain is built from TRBV6-1 and TRBJ2-6, with 10 bases aligning to TRBD1. CDR3 sequence: CASRTGGSGANVLTF. DNA of the CDR3: TGTGCCAGCCGGACAGGGGGCTCTGGGGCCAACGTCCTGACTTTC.